Described below is a single T cell receptor beta chain sequence and its context. Its antigen is undetermined. The method was immunoSEQ multiplex PCR; TCRdb's version includes in-frame clones alone and lacks a portion of them. Here the sample spans around 19,000 clones, 60% to 85% being singletons. This entry belongs to a study of T cell clonotyping in hematopoietic cell transplantation. Findings and limits, study-wide: After transplant, recipient diversity fell while pathologically expanded clonotypes grew through day 180.

The germline V and J ends were trimmed by 1 base and 1 base, with 10 bases remaining between them. The CDR3 has 15 amino acids. Germline CDR1 reads MGHRA; CDR2 reads YSYEKL. The time point is: recipient sample about 28 days before transplant, after cytoreduction. This clonotype originated in a man between 60 and 75 years old with acute myeloid leukemia. Some clones in this sample may be carry-over from other donors' samples. This chain connects TRBV4-1 to TRBJ1-1; no reliable D call. Specimen: peripheral blood mononuclear cells, collected before stem cell transplant. CDR3 sequence reads: CASSQAGPENTEAFF. CDR3 DNA sequence: TGCGCCAGCAGCCAAGCTGGGCCAGAGAACACTGAAGCTTTCTTT.